The sequence of this TCR beta chain was determined in a study of blood T cell repertoires in COVID-19. Germline V CDR1 and CDR2: SGHRS, YFSETQ. CDR3 length equals 15 residues. V lost 2 bases to trimming and J lost 1 base, with 9 bases between them. The authors' processing: Amplification of reference gene primers provided the estimated nucleated cell counts. Libraries were prepared by immunoSEQ multiplex PCR; TCRdb keeps only in-frame clonotypes and omits some of them. V, J and clone size are those of that table, while D and trimming were read from the DNA. The sample shows some 180,000 clones, approximately 80% of them seen only once.

The specimen sequenced was peripheral blood. The source is a middle-aged woman with COVID-19, enrolled during active disease. The chain has TRBV5-1 and TRBJ1-4; D not resolved. The CDR3 is CASSFAAETNEKLFF. The DNA for the CDR3 is TGCGCCAGCAGCTTCGCGGCAGAAACTAATGAAAAACTGTTTTTT. The whole variable domain, filled in from reference TRBV5-1 and TRBJ1-4, reads KAGVTQTPRYLIKTRGQQVTLSCSPISGHRSVSWYQQTPGQGLQFLFEYFSETQRNKGNFPGRFSGRQFSNSRSEMNVSTLELGDSALYLCASSFAAETNEKLFFGSGTQLSVL.